This passage covers 8 T cell receptor beta chains from one sample sequenced in a study of T cell responses to AZD1222 COVID-19 vaccine. Using immunoSEQ multiplex PCR, the repertoire was profiled, and TCRdb retains in-frame clones only, with some absent. The data show approximately 80,000 clones, approximately 85% seen once. The sample was peripheral blood, taken 28 days after the second AZD1222 dose. The receptors here all came from an adult who received the AZD1222 COVID-19 vaccine.

The V call is TRBV2, the J call TRBJ1-2; a weak D match, TRBD1 (5 bases). Trimming shortened V by 8 bases and J by 4 bases, and 14 bases separated the two germline ends. Germline V lookup: CDR1 SNHLY, CDR2 FYNNEI. The CDR3 totals 13 residues. CDR3 bases: TGTGCCAGCCGAACTGGGGGTGGCTATGGCTACACCTTC. Its protein is CASRTGGGYGYTF.

This chain uses TRBV7-8 with TRBJ2-5, with 14 bases matching TRBD2. CDR1 is SGHVS and CDR2 is FQNEAQ in the germline V gene. The ends lost 5 bases at V and 5 bases at J; junction bases unmatched: 10. The CDR3 covers 17 residues. The chain's CDR3 is CASSRGTSGGAAETQYF. The DNA of the CDR3 is TGTGCCAGCAGCCGAGGGACTAGCGGGGGAGCCGCGGAGACCCAGTACTTC.

This clone was recorded once. The genes are TRBV23-1 and TRBJ1-2; 12 bases agree with TRBD1. TRBV23-1 has ORF status, its function being uncertain. CDR3 length equals 15 residues. Losses at the gene ends were 6 bases for V and 5 bases for J; bases not matched to a gene: 7. CDR3: CASSPGQGAIYGYTF. Here the CDR3 DNA reads TGCGCCAGCAGCCCGGGACAGGGGGCAATTTATGGCTACACCTTC.

The chain is built from TRBV6-1 and TRBJ1-6; D is unresolved. Trimming cost V 3 bases and J 1 base, with 13 bases left between them. The CDR3 runs to 17 residues. Looked up from germline, CDR1 is MNHNS and CDR2 is SASEGT. CDR3 amino acids: CASSDLSVGSYNSPLHF. In nucleotides, the CDR3 is TGTGCCAGCAGTGATTTAAGTGTAGGGTCCTATAATTCACCCCTCCACTTT.

This sequence joins TRBV5-6 and TRBJ1-5, with a tentative D call TRBD1 (6 bases). The CDR3 extends over 14 amino acids. Trimming pared 2 bases from V and 5 bases from J, leaving 11 bases between. CDR1 and CDR2 (germline): SGHDT, YYEEEE. Here the CDR3 DNA reads TGTGCCAGCAGCTTCGGACAGAACGATCAGCCCCAGCATTTT. It yields the protein CASSFGQNDQPQHF.

This chain connects TRBV11-2 to TRBJ2-1; the D is unclear. V was trimmed by 2 bases and J by 0 bases, leaving 8 bases between them. Germline CDR1 and CDR2: SGHAT and FQNNGV. The CDR3 extends over 15 amino acids. The CDR3, as DNA: TGTGCCAGCAGCTTAATCCCTACCTCCTACAATGAGCAGTTCTTC. Translated, it gives CASSLIPTSYNEQFF. Together with reference TRBV11-2 and TRBJ2-1, the CDR3 gives the full variable domain: EAGVAQSPRYKIIEKRQSVAFWCNPISGHATLYWYQQILGQGPKLLIQFQNNGVVDDSQLPKDRFSAERLKGVDSTLKIQPAKLEDSAVYLCASSLIPTSYNEQFFGPGTRLTVL.

The rearrangement uses TRBV9 and TRBJ2-3, with 8 bases identical to TRBD2. The CDR3 sequence is 15 residues long. CDR1 SGDLS and CDR2 YYNGEE come from the germline V gene. V gave up 0 bases and J gave up 4 bases; unmatched junction bases: 4. The CDR3 coding sequence is TGTGCCAGCAGCGTAGGCAGCGGGAGTGCAGATACGCAGTATTTT. This sequence encodes CASSVGSGSADTQYF. Using reference TRBV9 and TRBJ2-3 for the parts outside the CDR3, the full variable domain is DSGVTQTPKHLITATGQRVTLRCSPRSGDLSVYWYQQSLDQGLQFLIQYYNGEERAKGNILERFSAQQFPDLHSELNLSSLELGDSALYFCASSVGSGSADTQYFGPGTRLTVL.

This clone was detected a few times. J is TRBJ1-3 and V is TRBV7-8, with unresolved D. The CDR3 loop spans 13 amino acids. Trimming stripped 6 bases from V and 0 bases from J, with 6 bases between. Germline V CDR1 and CDR2: SGHVS, FQNEAQ. CDR3 region: CASSHSSGNTIYF. The DNA for the CDR3 is TGTGCCAGCAGTCATTCCTCTGGAAACACCATATATTTT.